The rows below give T cell receptor beta chains drawn from one sample of a study of blood T cell repertoires in COVID-19. Here immunoSEQ multiplex PCR was the method, and the copy in TCRdb shows in-frame clones only, minus some. The repertoire consists of 230,000 or so clones, with roughly nine tenths occurring once and the leading ten covering 3.5% to 5%. Sample: peripheral blood. All receptors derive from a woman aged 40 to 50 who had recovered from COVID-19. Both conserved end residues are part of each CDR3. Each record gives: D gene, J gene, clone size, V gene, CDR3 DNA, CDR3 protein. The D gene is left open where the match is weak. Clone size is not always given. Where it is, it says once, few, many or a class for expanded clones.

TRBD1,TRBJ1-1,-,TRBV7-2,TGTGCCAGCAGCTCACAACAGGGGACTGAAGCTTTCTTT,CASSSQQGTEAFF
TRBD2,TRBJ2-7,-,TRBV19,TGTGCCAGTAGTATGGCGGGGGGGCACTACGAGCAGTACTTC,CASSMAGGHYEQYF
TRBD2,TRBJ2-1,-,TRBV5-1,TGCGCCAGCAGCAGCGGGGGGGCCTTCAATGAGCAGTTCTTC,CASSSGGAFNEQFF
TRBD1,TRBJ1-4,-,TRBV5-6,TGTGCCAGCAGCTTGATTATGGGACAGGGGCTAGAAAAACTGTTTTTT,CASSLIMGQGLEKLFF
-,TRBJ2-1,few,TRBV4-1,TGCGCCAGCAGCCCTACACAGGGTACGAATGAGCAGTTCTTC,CASSPTQGTNEQFF
TRBD1,TRBJ2-4,-,TRBV5-4,TGTGCCAGCAGCCGGGACAGGGAGATCATTCAGTACTTC,CASSRDREIIQYF
TRBD1,TRBJ2-7,-,TRBV28,TGTGCCAGCAGTATAGGGGACAGGGGTTACGAGCAGTACTTC,CASSIGDRGYEQYF
-,TRBJ1-2,-,TRBV27,TGTGCCAGCAGCCCGGGGGGGTGGGGAGGTAGAGGCTACACCTTC,CASSPGGWGGRGYTF
-,TRBJ2-6,-,TRBV6-6,TGTGCCGAATCCGAACAGAGCTCTGGGGCCAACGTCCTGACTTTC,CAESEQSSGANVLTF
-,TRBJ1-1,-,TRBV20-1,TGCAGTGCTACAATGAACACTGAAGCTTTCTTT,CSATMNTEAFF
-,TRBJ1-5,-,TRBV4-1,TGCGCCAGCAGCCAAGGACTAAATCAGCCCCAGCATTTT,CASSQGLNQPQHF
-,TRBJ2-7,few,TRBV7-9,TGTGCCAGCAGCAAACTAGGGAGCGTTGAGCAGTACTTC,CASSKLGSVEQYF
-,TRBJ2-1,-,TRBV21-1,TGTGCCGGGATGGGACTAGCGGGTTACTCCTACAATGAGCAGTTCTTC,CAGMGLAGYSYNEQFF